The 14 T cell receptor beta chains reported below all come from one sample, sequenced in a study of blood T cell repertoires in COVID-19. Here immunoSEQ multiplex PCR was the method, and the copy in TCRdb shows in-frame clones only, minus some. The sample lists approximately 240,000 clones; approximately 83% were seen once. Sequenced input: peripheral blood. These receptors all stem from a woman in her thirties with COVID-19, enrolled during active disease.

This clone was found a few times. The V and J genes are TRBV9 and TRBJ1-6, with 8 bases identical to TRBD1. V shed 3 bases and J 8 bases; nucleotides not matched to a gene: 4. This CDR3 is 14 amino acids long. CDR1 is SGDLS, CDR2 YYNGEE, per germline. Here the CDR3 DNA reads TGTGCCAGCAGCGCTATGACAGGGGATTCACCCCTCCACTTT. Protein: CASSAMTGDSPLHF. The whole variable domain, remainder taken from reference TRBV9 and TRBJ1-6, is DSGVTQTPKHLITATGQRVTLRCSPRSGDLSVYWYQQSLDQGLQFLIQYYNGEERAKGNILERFSAQQFPDLHSELNLSSLELGDSALYFCASSAMTGDSPLHFGNGTRLTVT.

This rearrangement joins TRBV4-3 to TRBJ1-5; the D gene is possibly TRBD1 (6 bases). This CDR3 region has 15 residues. Deletions cut 2 bases from V and 5 bases from J, with 13 bases between. The V gene's germline CDR1 is LGHNA and CDR2 YSLEER. CDR3 in amino acids: CASSQTADSYQPQHF. The CDR3 DNA reads TGCGCCAGCAGCCAAACGGCGGACAGTTATCAGCCCCAGCATTTT.

This chain uses TRBV6-5 with TRBJ1-1; D is perhaps TRBD1 (5 bases). Trimming pared 5 bases from V and 11 bases from J, leaving 21 bases between. This CDR3 is 14 amino acids long. The V gene's germline CDR1 is MNHEY and CDR2 SVGAGI. The CDR3, as DNA: TGTGCCAGCAGTCACGATCGAAAGACAGTGATCGCTTTCTTT. It translates to CASSHDRKTVIAFF.

This chain joins TRBV5-1 and TRBJ2-1, with TRBD2 matching 7 bases. Looked up from germline, CDR1 is SGHRS and CDR2 is YFSETQ. This CDR3 spans 13 amino acids. V was pared by 2 bases and J by 9 bases, with 5 bases of the junction left unmatched. As DNA, the CDR3 is TGCGCCAGCAGCTTCCAGCGGGGCTCTGAGCAGTTCTTC. Translated, it gives CASSFQRGSEQFF.

The chain combines TRBV5-6 with TRBJ2-6, with D maybe TRBD2 (5 bases). CDR1 is SGHDT and CDR2 is YYEEEE in the germline V gene. The V and J ends lost 4 bases and 0 bases respectively, with 17 bases between them. The CDR3 extends over 18 amino acids. In DNA form, the CDR3 reads TGTGCCAGCAGCCCGCCCCGGACTGATAGCTCTGGGGCCAACGTCCTGACTTTC. Its translation: CASSPPRTDSSGANVLTF.

The V gene is TRBV19, the J gene TRBJ1-1; 12 positions agree with TRBD1. V trimming: 4 bases; J trimming: 5 bases; junction bases outside the gene matches: 11. CDR3 size: 17 residues. Germline V lookup: CDR1 LNHDA, CDR2 SQIVND (reference sequence). As DNA, the CDR3 is TGTGCCAGTAGTACTCCGGGGGACAGGGGGCAGAGGACTGAAGCTTTCTTT. Its protein is CASSTPGDRGQRTEAFF.

The chain couples TRBV7-2 to TRBJ1-4; 8 bases line up with TRBD1. J lost 7 bases, V lost 4 bases, and 8 bases had no gene match. The germline CDR1 and CDR2 sequences are SGHTA and FQGNSA. The CDR3 sequence is 15 residues long. CDR3: CASSSGGNVVEKLFF. CDR3 DNA sequence: TGTGCCAGCAGCTCAGGGGGCAACGTCGTTGAAAAACTGTTTTTT.

The chain is built from TRBV11-2 and TRBJ2-3; possibly TRBD2 for D (5 bases). The CDR3 covers 12 residues. V lost 5 bases, J lost 5 bases, and 8 bases lay in between. CDR1 is SGHAT, CDR2 FQNNGV, per germline. CDR3 sequence: CASSPGRDTQYF. The CDR3 DNA reads TGTGCCAGCAGCCCGGGAAGAGATACGCAGTATTTT.

This clone occurred a few times. This chain connects TRBV30 to TRBJ2-3; TRBD2 agrees at 7 bases. This CDR3 is 15 amino acids long. In germline, CDR1 is GTSNPN, CDR2 SVGIG (reference sequence). V gave up 3 bases and J gave up 0 bases; unmatched junction bases: 6. The CDR3 loop is CAWRFPGGSTDTQYF. The CDR3, as DNA: TGTGCCTGGAGGTTCCCGGGAGGAAGCACAGATACGCAGTATTTT.

The V gene is TRBV5-8, the J gene TRBJ2-1; TRBD1 aligns across 9 bases. The trim removed 4 bases at V and 4 bases at J, leaving 6 bases unmatched. Germline CDR1 is SGHTS and CDR2 is YDEGEE. The CDR3 contains 15 residues. CDR3 protein: CASSTGTGIYNEQFF. The CDR3 nucleotides read TGTGCCAGCAGCACCGGGACAGGGATTTACAATGAGCAGTTCTTC.

CDR3 sequence reads: CASSQDPTEAFF. The CDR3, as DNA: TGTGCCAGCAGCCAAGATCCGACTGAAGCTTTCTTT. The gene calls are TRBV3-1 (or the pseudogene TRBV3-2) and TRBJ1-1; no definite D call. CDR1 is LGHDT and CDR2 is YNNKEL in the germline V gene (reference sequence). This CDR3 spans 12 amino acids. V was pared by 0 bases and J by 5 bases, with 4 bases between.

The rearrangement joins TRBV5-1 to TRBJ1-2; 9 bases are a match to TRBD1. Germline V gene sequence: CDR1 SGHRS, CDR2 YFSETQ. This CDR3 is built from 13 residues. The J segment lost 8 bases and the V segment lost 4 bases, leaving 6 bases of the junction unmatched. CDR3 protein: CASSLRDREGYTF. In nucleotides, the CDR3 is TGCGCCAGCAGCCTCCGGGACAGGGAAGGCTACACCTTC.

V gene TRBV27 combines with J gene TRBJ2-1, with 11 positions matching TRBD2. This CDR3 has 15 amino acids. The J segment lost 9 bases and the V segment lost 3 bases, leaving 7 bases of the junction unmatched. Germline CDR1 MNHEY, CDR2 SMNVEV (reference sequence). As DNA, the CDR3 is TGTGCCAGCAGTTTTAGGTCTAGCGGGGGGTCTGAGCAGTTCTTC. It codes for CASSFRSSGGSEQFF.

The V and J genes are TRBV28 and TRBJ1-2; the D is unclear. The CDR3 length is 13 residues. CDR1 is MDHEN and CDR2 is SYDVKM in the germline V gene. V dropped 3 bases and J dropped 4 bases, with 9 bases sitting between them. The CDR3 nucleotides are TGTGCCAGCAGTTTCAACAGCCGCTATGGCTACACCTTC. As protein: CASSFNSRYGYTF.